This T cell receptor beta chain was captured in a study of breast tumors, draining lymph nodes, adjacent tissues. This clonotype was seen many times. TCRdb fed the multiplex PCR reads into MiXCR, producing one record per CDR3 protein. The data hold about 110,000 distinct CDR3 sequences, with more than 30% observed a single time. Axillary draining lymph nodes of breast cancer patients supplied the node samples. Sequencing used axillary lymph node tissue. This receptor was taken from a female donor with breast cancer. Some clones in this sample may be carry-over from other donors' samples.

The CDR3: CASSRQGAGNTIYF. The CDR3 DNA reads as TGTGCCAGCAGCCGACAGGGGGCCGGAAACACCATATATTTT. V usage is TRBV5-4 and J usage is TRBJ1-3, with TRBD1 matching over 10 bases. This CDR3 is built from 14 residues. From germline, CDR1 is SGHNT and CDR2 YYREEE (reference sequence). The V and J ends lost 4 bases and 4 bases, in that order; junction bases with no gene match: 2.